The text below deals with one T cell receptor (beta chain). Its specificity is not known. These data are taken from a study of cytomegalovirus exposure and HLA in healthy donors. Study-wide findings and caveats: The classifier was said to identify cytomegalovirus status with high specificity and sensitivity. The study flagged roughly 150 TCR beta chains as cytomegalovirus-associated.

This CDR3 spans 16 amino acids. CDR1 SGHRS and CDR2 YFSETQ come from the germline V gene. V lost 4 bases to trimming and J lost 1 base; unmatched junction nucleotides: 10. PCR amplification relied on 60 Vbeta primers (plus 13 Jbeta primers). The repertoire was sequenced with immunoSEQ multiplex PCR; TCRdb's copy has only in-frame clones and lacks some. Recorded for this sample: approximately 180,000 clones. The source material was PBMCs. This TCR was sampled from a man younger than 40 in good health and CMV-seronegative. The chain links TRBV5-1 to TRBJ2-7; TRBD2 agrees at 8 bases. In nucleotides, the CDR3 is TGCGCCAGCAGCCTACCGCTCCGGGAGGGGTCCTACGAGCAGTACTTC. Its translation: CASSLPLREGSYEQYF.